Given below is one TCR beta chain in context. Its antigen is unidentified. Adult donors, all healthy and HIV-negative, had no recent acute infections or vaccinations. The data were produced by immunoSEQ multiplex PCR, yet TCRdb's version contains in-frame clones alone and is incomplete. Of around 510,000 clones listed, around 95% were seen once; the top ten hold about 0.068%. V gave up 3 bases and J gave up 3 bases, with 30 bases separating them. The germline gives CDR1 LNHNV, CDR2 YYDKDF (reference sequence). The CDR3 totals 20 residues. The data derive from a study of shared clonotypes between healthy human individuals. Regarding the study as a whole: An effect of sequencing depth on clonotype sharing among donors was expected. Larger richness was generally estimated for naive than memory subsets.

The receptor comes from a woman in her twenties or thirties in good health. Sequencing was done on a sample of naive CD4+ T cells sorted from blood. This sample's subset: CD45RA+ positively selected. This chain joins TRBV15 and TRBJ2-7, with no clear D. The CDR3 DNA follows: TGTGCCACCAGCAGGAAATCGGCGGCTCATCGGCGGCCCTCCCGCTACGAGCAGTACTTC. Protein: CATSRKSAAHRRPSRYEQYF. Full variable domain (outside the CDR3, taken from reference TRBV15 and TRBJ2-7): DAMVIQNPRYQVTQFGKPVTLSCSQTLNHNVMYWYQQKSSQAPKLLFHYYDKDFNNEADTPDNFQSRRPNTSFCFLDIRSPGLGDTAMYLCATSRKSAAHRRPSRYEQYFGPGTRLTVT.